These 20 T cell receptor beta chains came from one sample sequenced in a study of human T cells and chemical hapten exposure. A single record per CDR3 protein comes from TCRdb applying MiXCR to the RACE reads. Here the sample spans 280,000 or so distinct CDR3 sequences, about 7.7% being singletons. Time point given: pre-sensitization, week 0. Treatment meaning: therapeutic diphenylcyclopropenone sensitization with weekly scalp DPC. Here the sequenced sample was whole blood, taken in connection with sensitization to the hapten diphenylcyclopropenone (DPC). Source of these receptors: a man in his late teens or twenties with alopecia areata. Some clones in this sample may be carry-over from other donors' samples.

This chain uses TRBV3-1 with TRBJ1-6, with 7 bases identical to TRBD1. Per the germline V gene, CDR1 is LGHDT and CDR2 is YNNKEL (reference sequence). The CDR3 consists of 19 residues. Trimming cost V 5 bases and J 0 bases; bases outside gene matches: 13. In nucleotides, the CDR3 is TGTGCCAGCAGCAGAACAGTGGCAGGGGGGAGCTCCTATAATTCACCCCTCCACTTT. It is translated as CASSRTVAGGSSYNSPLHF.

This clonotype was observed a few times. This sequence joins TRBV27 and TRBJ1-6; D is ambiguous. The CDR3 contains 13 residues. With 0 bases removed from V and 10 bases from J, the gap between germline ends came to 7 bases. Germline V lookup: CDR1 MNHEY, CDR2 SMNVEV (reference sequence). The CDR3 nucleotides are TGTGCCAGCAGTTTATCAGGGTACTCACCCCTCCACTTT. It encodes CASSLSGYSPLHF.

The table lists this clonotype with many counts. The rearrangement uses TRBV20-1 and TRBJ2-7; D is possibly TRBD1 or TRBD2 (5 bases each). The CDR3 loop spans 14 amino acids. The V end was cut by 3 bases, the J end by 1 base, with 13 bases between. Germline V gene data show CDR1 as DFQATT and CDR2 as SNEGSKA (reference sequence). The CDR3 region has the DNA TGCAGTGCTAGTTCGCCGGGACGGTCCTACGAGCAGTACTTC. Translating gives CSASSPGRSYEQYF.

This CDR3 reads CASSQDRGRSSYNSPLHF. The CDR3 DNA reads as TGCGCCAGCAGCCAAGATCGGGGACGGAGCTCCTATAATTCACCCCTCCACTTT. This chain connects TRBV4-3 to TRBJ1-6; a possible D gene is TRBD1 (5 bases). Per the germline V gene, CDR1 is LGHNA and CDR2 is YSLEER. The CDR3 has 18 amino acids. V was pared by 0 bases and J by 0 bases, with 12 bases between.

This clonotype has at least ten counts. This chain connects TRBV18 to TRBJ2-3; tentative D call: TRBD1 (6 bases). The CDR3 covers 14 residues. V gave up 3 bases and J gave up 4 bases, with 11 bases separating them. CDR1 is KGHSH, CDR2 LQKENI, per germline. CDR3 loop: CASSPGQGSDTQYF. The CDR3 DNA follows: TGTGCCAGCTCACCGGGGCAGGGGTCAGATACGCAGTATTTT.

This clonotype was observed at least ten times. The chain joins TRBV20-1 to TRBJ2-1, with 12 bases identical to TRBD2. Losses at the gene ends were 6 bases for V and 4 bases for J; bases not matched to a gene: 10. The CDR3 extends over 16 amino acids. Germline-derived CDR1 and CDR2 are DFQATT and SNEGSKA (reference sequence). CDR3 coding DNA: TGCAGTGCGGATCCTAGCGGGGGGGCGGAATACAATGAGCAGTTCTTC. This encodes CSADPSGGAEYNEQFF.

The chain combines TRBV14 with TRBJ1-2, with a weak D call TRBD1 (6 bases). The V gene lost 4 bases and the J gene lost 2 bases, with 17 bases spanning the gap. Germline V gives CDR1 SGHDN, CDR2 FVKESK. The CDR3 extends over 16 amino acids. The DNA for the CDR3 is TGTGCCAGCAGCCCCGATACAGGGAAGTTCAACTATGGCTACACCTTC. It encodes CASSPDTGKFNYGYTF.

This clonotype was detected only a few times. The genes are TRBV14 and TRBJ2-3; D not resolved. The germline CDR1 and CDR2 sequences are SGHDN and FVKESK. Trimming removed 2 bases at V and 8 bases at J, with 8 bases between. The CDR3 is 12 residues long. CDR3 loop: CASSQSRRTQYF. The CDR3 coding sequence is TGTGCCAGCAGCCAAAGCCGCCGTACGCAGTATTTT.

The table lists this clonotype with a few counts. In nucleotides, the CDR3 is TGTGCCATCAGTGAGTCCTGGGGCGGGGATAGCAATCAGCCCCAGCATTTT. Translating it yields CAISESWGGDSNQPQHF. V is TRBV10-3 and J is TRBJ1-5; possible D gene TRBD1, 5 bases. CDR1 and CDR2 from the germline V gene are ENHRY and SYGVKD. The CDR3 runs to 17 residues. V lost 0 bases, J lost 0 bases, and 12 bases lay in between.

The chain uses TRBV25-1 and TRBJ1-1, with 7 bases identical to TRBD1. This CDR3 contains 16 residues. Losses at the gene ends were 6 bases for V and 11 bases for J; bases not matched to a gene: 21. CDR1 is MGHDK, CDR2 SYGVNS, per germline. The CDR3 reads CASSHSRTTGPRQAFF. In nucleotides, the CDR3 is TGTGCCAGCAGCCACTCAAGGACGACAGGGCCGAGACAGGCTTTCTTT.

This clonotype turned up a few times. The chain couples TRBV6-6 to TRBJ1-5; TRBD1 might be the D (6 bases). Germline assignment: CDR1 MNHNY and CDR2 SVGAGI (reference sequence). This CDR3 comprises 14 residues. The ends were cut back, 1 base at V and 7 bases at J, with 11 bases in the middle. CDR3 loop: CASSYWGRGQPQHF. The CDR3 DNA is TGTGCCAGCAGTTACTGGGGGCGGGGGCAGCCCCAGCATTTT.

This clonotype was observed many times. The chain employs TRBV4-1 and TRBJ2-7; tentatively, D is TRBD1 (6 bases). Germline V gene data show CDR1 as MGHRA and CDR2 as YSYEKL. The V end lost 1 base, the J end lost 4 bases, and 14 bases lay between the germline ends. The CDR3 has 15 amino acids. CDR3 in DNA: TGCGCCAGCAGCCAAGGTCAGGGGCTGGGATACGAGCAGTACTTC. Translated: CASSQGQGLGYEQYF.

The CDR3 coding sequence is TGTGCCAGCAGCTCCACACTACGGGGGACAGGGAATTCACCCCTCCACTTT. Its translation: CASSSTLRGTGNSPLHF. V and J are TRBV13 and TRBJ1-6, with 9 bases fitting TRBD1. Germline trimming cut 4 bases from V and 7 bases from J; bases unmatched to any gene: 11. In germline, CDR1 is PRHDT, CDR2 FYEKMQ (reference sequence). This CDR3 is 17 amino acids long.

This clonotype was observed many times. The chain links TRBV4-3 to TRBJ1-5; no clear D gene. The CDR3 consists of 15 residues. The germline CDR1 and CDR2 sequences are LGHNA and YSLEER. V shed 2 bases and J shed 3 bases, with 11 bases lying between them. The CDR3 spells CASSQIVLFNQPQHF. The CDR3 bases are TGCGCCAGCAGCCAAATCGTGTTATTCAATCAGCCCCAGCATTTT.

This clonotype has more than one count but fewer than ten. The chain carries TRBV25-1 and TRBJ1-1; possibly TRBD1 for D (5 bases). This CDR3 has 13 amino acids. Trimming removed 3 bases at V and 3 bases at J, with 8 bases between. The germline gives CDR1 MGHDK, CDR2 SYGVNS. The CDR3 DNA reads TGTGCCAGCAGTGAGGGGGACTACACTGAAGCTTTCTTT. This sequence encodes CASSEGDYTEAFF. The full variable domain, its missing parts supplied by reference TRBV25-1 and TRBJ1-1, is EADIYQTPRYLVIGTGKKITLECSQTMGHDKMYWYQQDPGMELHLIHYSYGVNSTEKGDLSSESTVSRIRTEHFPLTLESARPSHTSQYLCASSEGDYTEAFFGQGTRLTVV.

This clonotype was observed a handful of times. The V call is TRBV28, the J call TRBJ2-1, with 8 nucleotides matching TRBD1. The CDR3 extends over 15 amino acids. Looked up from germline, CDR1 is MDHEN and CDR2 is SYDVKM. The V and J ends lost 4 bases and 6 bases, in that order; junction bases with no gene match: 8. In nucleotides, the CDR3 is TGTGCCAGCAGTTCCTCGGCAGGGGGCATCAATGAGCAGTTCTTC. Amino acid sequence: CASSSSAGGINEQFF.

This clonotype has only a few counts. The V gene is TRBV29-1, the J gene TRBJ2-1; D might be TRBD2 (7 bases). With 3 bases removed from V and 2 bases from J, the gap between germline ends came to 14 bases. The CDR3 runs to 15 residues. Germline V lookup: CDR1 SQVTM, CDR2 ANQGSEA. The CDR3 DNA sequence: TGCAGCGTTGATCGCGGGGGCCCGACCTACAATGAGCAGTTCTTC. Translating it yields CSVDRGGPTYNEQFF.

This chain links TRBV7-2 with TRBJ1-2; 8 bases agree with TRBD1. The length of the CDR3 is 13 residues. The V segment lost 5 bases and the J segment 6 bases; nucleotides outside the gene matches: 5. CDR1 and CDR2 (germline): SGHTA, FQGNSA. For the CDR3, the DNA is TGTGCCAGCAGCATTTACAGGGGGGATGGCTACACCTTC. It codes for CASSIYRGDGYTF. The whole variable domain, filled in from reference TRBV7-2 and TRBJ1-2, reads GAGVSQSPSNKVTEKGKDVELRCDPISGHTALYWYRQSLGQGLEFLIYFQGNSAPDKSGLPSDRFSAERTGGSVSTLTIQRTQQEDSAVYLCASSIYRGDGYTFGSGTRLTVV.

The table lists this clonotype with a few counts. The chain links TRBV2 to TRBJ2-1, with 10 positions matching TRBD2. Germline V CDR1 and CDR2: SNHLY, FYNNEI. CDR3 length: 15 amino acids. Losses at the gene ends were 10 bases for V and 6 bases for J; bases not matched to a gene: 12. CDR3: CATTSGAIRPNEQFF. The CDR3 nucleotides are TGTGCCACCACTAGCGGGGCAATTAGGCCCAATGAGCAGTTCTTC.

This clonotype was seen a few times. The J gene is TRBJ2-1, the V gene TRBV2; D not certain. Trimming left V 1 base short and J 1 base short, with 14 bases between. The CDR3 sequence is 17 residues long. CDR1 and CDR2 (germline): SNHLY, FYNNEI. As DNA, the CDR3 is TGTGCCAGCAGTGAAGAAAGGGCAGGCCTTTCCTACAATGAGCAGTTCTTC. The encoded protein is CASSEERAGLSYNEQFF.